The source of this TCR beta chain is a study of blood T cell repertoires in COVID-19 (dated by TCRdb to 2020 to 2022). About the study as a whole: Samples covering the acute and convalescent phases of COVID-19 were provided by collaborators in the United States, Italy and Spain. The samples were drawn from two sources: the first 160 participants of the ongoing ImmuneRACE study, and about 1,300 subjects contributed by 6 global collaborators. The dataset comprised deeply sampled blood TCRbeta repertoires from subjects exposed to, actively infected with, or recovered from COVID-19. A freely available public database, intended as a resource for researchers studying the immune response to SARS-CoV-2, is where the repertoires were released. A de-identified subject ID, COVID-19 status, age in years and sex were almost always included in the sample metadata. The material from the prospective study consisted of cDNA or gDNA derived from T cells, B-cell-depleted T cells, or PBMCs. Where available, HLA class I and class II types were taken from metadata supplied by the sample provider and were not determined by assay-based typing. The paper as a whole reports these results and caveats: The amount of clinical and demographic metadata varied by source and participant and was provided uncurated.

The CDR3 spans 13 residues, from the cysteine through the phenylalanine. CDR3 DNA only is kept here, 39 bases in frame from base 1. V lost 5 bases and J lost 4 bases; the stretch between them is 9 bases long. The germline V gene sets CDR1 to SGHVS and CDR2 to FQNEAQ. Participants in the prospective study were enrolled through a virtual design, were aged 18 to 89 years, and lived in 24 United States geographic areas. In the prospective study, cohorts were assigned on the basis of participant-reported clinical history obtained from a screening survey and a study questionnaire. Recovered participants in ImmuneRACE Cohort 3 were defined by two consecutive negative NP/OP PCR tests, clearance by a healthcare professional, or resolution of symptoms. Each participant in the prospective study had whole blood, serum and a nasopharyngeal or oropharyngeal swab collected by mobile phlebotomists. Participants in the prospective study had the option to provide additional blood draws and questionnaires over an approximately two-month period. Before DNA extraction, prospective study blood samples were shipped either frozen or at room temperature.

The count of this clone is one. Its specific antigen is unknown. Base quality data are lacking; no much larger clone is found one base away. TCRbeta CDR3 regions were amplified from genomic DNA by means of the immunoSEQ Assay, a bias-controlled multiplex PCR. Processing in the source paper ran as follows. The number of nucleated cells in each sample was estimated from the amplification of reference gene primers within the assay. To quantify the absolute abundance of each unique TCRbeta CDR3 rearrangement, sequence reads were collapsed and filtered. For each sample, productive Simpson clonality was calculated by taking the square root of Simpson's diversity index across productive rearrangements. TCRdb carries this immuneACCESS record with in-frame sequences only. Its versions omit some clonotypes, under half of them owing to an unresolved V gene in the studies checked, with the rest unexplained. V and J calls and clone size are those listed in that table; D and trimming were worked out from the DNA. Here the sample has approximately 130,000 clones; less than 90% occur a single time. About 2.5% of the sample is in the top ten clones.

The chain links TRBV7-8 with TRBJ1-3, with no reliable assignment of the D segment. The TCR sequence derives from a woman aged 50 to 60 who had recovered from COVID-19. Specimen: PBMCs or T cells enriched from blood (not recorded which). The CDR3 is CASSPLEGNTIYF. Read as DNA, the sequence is TGTGCCAGCAGCCCCCTCGAGGGAAACACCATATATTTT. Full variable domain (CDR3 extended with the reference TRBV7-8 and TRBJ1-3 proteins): GAGVSQSPRYKVAKRGQDVALRCDPISGHVSLFWYQQALGQGPEFLTYFQNEAQLDKSGLPSDRFFAERPEGSVSTLKIQRTQQEDSAVYLCASSPLEGNTIYFGEGSWLTVV.